This T cell receptor beta chain was sequenced during a study of tumor-infiltrating lymphocytes in primary liver carcinoma. Regarding the study as a whole: Reduced overlap was seen in tumor-adjacent and tumor-blood pairs versus tumor region pairs.

The CDR3 is 14 amino acids. The input was approximately 500 ng total RNA; TCR beta cDNA was made from it with a constant-region primer. Libraries for TCR beta were built through three nested multiplex PCR rounds, which together made up a slightly modified ARM-PCR procedure. For about 11 cycles apiece, the opening two PCR rounds ran with TRBV1-TRBV30 forward primers and a C-beta reverse primer. TCRdb analysed the multiplex PCR reads with MiXCR anew, one entry per CDR3 protein. Of just under 95,000 distinct CDR3 sequences listed, about 70% are singletons. Comment on this clonotype: Its antigen is unknown. A junction end diverges from the germline sequence, so it may reflect a read error.

Co-extraction of both nucleic acids (RNA and DNA) used about 19-33 mg of unsorted bulk tissue. Subjects presented with primary liver carcinoma managed by surgical resection. Sequenced material: tumor-adjacent normal liver tissue. V and J are TRBV12-3 or TRBV12-4 and TRBJ2-1, with 13 bases that match TRBD2. The source of this sequence is a man aged 40-49 years with primary liver carcinoma and hepatitis B virus infection. The CDR3 DNA reads as TGTGCCAGCAGTCGGACTAGCGGGAGCAATGGGCAGTTCTTC. Translated: CASSRTSGSNGQFF.